This record concerns one T cell receptor beta chain sequence. Its antigen is currently unknown. This sample stems from a study of graft-versus-host responses after intestinal transplantation. Study-level background: Anti-thymocyte globulin served as induction for all recipients, who then took tacrolimus and steroids for 3 to 4 years.

This CDR3 has 17 residues. Trimming cost V 6 bases and J 7 bases; bases outside gene matches: 12. Germline V CDR1 and CDR2: MNHEY, SMNVEV (reference sequence). Data came from immunoSEQ multiplex PCR; TCRdb stores just in-frame clones and leaves some out. The profile shows some 110,000 clones, about nine tenths of them singletons. V and J are TRBV27 and TRBJ2-2; 12 nucleotides align to TRBD2. The sequences come from unstimulated CD4+ T cells sorted from spleen or lymph node cells, collected before intestinal transplant. The TCR comes from a human donor who received an intestinal transplant. The CDR3 sequence is CASSRLAGGIGGGELFF. The CDR3, as DNA: TGTGCCAGCAGCCGTCTAGCGGGGGGGATCGGGGGCGGGGAGCTGTTTTTT.